This TCR beta chain was found in a study of read filtering for tumor transcriptome and immune sequencing (dated by TCRdb to the early 2020s). Study-wide context: The cohort had about 17 male and more than 12 female patients with a mean age of roughly 70 years, ranging from roughly 45 to 80. Under revised international staging, eight or nine patients fell into R-ISS I, 15 or so into R-ISS II and 6 or 7 into R-ISS III. After DNase treatment, whole-transcriptome libraries were prepared using the TruSeq RNA Access Library Prep Kit. Per sample, about 3.5 to 11 million TCR-region mapped reads were obtained with IR-seq, compared with only about 80 to 1,400 with RNA-seq. The study compared TCR repertoires from targeted immune repertoire sequencing and bulk whole-transcriptome sequencing run on the same bone marrow samples. As a main aim, a read-filtering strategy for immune repertoire data was addressed, with the specific question being whether clonotypes supported by a single read should be removed.

From the cysteine through the phenylalanine, the CDR3 covers 13 amino acids. Only the CDR3 DNA is retained, 39 bases long and in frame from the first base. According to the germline V gene (reference sequence), CDR1 reads DFQATT and CDR2 reads SNEGSKA. What the research found in general, with its limitations: Clonotypes were captured by IR-seq at much higher depth and more reliably than by RNA-seq, and smaller IR-seq throughput was sufficient for identification of most shared clonotypes. When single-read clonotypes were removed, the proportions of shared clonotypes in IR-seq and RNA-seq correlated more strongly. Single-read clonotypes made up about 87% of clonotypes but about 3.5% of total reads in IR-seq, and over 65% of clonotypes and about 45% of reads in RNA-seq. The sorted CD138-negative fraction was composed of a mixed bone marrow immune population rather than of purified T cells.

Details on this clonotype: Its antigen has not been determined. At one boundary the junction diverges from the germline segment, which might be a read error.

Bone marrow was sampled from every patient at the time of active disease. Ficoll-Hypaque density gradient centrifugation was used to isolate the bone marrow mononuclear cells. Myeloma plasma cells were removed and CD138-negative cells were collected by negative selection after labeling with CD138 magnetic microbeads on a MACS separator. The purity of the isolated cells was checked by flow cytometry with CD138 antibodies on an Attune NxT. TRIzol reagent was used to extract total RNA, and a NanoDrop spectrophotometer was used to quantify the extracted RNA. Paired RNA-seq and IR-seq were performed on each patient's CD138-negative bone marrow sample. The Immunoverse kit was used to build TCR libraries from 400 ng RNA, with molecular barcoded adaptors covering alpha/delta and beta/gamma chains. TCR library preparation used the same RNA that was used for transcriptome sequencing. Sequencing of the TCR libraries was done on an Illumina HiSeq 4000 with 2 x 150 cycles. From the authors' description of their analysis: TCR reads were aligned to human V, D, J and C references and assembled into CDR3 clonotypes with MiXCR, including quality filtering and error correction. The tcR package in R was used to analyze clonotype counts and gene usage diversity. For inspection of raw mapping reads, RNA-seq reads were mapped by STAR aligner version 2.5.3a onto GRCh37 of the human genome. To test how sequencing depth affected the clonotypes detected, IR-seq fastq files were randomly downsampled with Seqtk 1.3. The raw public data were reprocessed by TCRdb itself: fastp quality trimming at Q25, MiXCR clonotype calling, in-frame beta chains only. Duplicate CDR3 protein sequences are folded into a single record with the most common DNA and genes. The V and J calls were not made by the authors but by TCRdb's processing. Within this sample are 35,000 to 40,000 distinct CDR3 sequences, with around 15% of them counted one time only. The top ten clones comprise roughly 35% of the sample.

The chain links TRBV20-1 with TRBJ2-1, and 11 junction bases match TRBD2. Sequenced sample: a population of CD138-negative cells sorted from bone marrow. The sample's cell subset or site label, decoded: bone marrow mononuclear cells depleted of CD138+ plasma/myeloma cells by negative magnetic selection. This sequence originates from a donor aged 40 or over with multiple myeloma. The sequenced DNA: TGCAGTGCTAGGGGACTAGCGGCCAATGAGCAATTCTTC. Translation gives CSARGLAANEQFF.